The sequence of this T cell receptor (beta chain) was determined in a study of cytomegalovirus exposure and HLA in healthy donors. J was trimmed by 7 bases and V by 4 bases; bases with no gene match: 9. The CDR3 is made up of 15 amino acids. The germline CDR1 and CDR2 sequences are SGHRS and YFSETQ. For this clone: Its antigen is as yet unknown.

Whole-study findings and limits: A classifier reportedly called cytomegalovirus status with high sensitivity and specificity. Among TCR beta chains, those listed as cytomegalovirus-associated numbered more than 150. In vitro assays verified that three CMV-associated chains recognized CMV antigens specifically.

TCRdb's copy holds only in-frame clones and misses some; the assay was immunoSEQ multiplex PCR. The sample holds more than 100,000 clones, roughly 90% seen once. The donors were part of the validation cohort of around 110 subjects. That cohort was separate from the first cohort, which comprised 666 subjects. V gene TRBV5-1 combines with J gene TRBJ2-2, with 8 bases lining up with TRBD2. Sequenced input: PBMCs. This receptor was identified in a young woman in good health and CMV-seropositive. Here the CDR3 reads CASSTRGALVGELFF. DNA for the CDR3: TGCGCCAGCAGCACGCGGGGGGCCCTCGTCGGGGAGCTGTTTTTT.